This TCR beta chain was documented in a study of blood T cell repertoires in COVID-19. In the authors' methods: Estimation of nucleated cell counts was performed using reference gene primer amplification. TCRdb's copy holds only in-frame clones and misses some; the assay was immunoSEQ multiplex PCR. D and trimming come from the DNA, and the V and J calls and clone size come from that table. The sample carries fewer than 350,000 clones, approximately 90% recorded once. The V gene lost 4 bases and the J gene lost 4 bases, with 11 bases spanning the gap. Germline V gene sequence: CDR1 MDHEN, CDR2 SYDVKM. The CDR3 extends over 13 amino acids. Those enrolled in Seattle joined during active infection and were followed longitudinally afterward.

The clonotype was recovered from a man aged 30 to 45 with COVID-19, enrolled during active disease. Source material: peripheral blood. This rearrangement joins TRBV28 to TRBJ2-7, with D maybe TRBD1 (6 bases). CDR3 sequence reads: CASSSGQIYEQYF. In nucleotides, the CDR3 is TGTGCCAGCAGTTCGGGACAAATTTACGAGCAGTACTTC. Using reference TRBV28 and TRBJ2-7 for the parts outside the CDR3, the full variable domain is DVKVTQSSRYLVKRTGEKVFLECVQDMDHENMFWYRQDPGLGLRLIYFSYDVKMKEKGDIPEGYSVSREKKERFSLILESASTNQTSMYLCASSSGQIYEQYFGPGTRLTVT.